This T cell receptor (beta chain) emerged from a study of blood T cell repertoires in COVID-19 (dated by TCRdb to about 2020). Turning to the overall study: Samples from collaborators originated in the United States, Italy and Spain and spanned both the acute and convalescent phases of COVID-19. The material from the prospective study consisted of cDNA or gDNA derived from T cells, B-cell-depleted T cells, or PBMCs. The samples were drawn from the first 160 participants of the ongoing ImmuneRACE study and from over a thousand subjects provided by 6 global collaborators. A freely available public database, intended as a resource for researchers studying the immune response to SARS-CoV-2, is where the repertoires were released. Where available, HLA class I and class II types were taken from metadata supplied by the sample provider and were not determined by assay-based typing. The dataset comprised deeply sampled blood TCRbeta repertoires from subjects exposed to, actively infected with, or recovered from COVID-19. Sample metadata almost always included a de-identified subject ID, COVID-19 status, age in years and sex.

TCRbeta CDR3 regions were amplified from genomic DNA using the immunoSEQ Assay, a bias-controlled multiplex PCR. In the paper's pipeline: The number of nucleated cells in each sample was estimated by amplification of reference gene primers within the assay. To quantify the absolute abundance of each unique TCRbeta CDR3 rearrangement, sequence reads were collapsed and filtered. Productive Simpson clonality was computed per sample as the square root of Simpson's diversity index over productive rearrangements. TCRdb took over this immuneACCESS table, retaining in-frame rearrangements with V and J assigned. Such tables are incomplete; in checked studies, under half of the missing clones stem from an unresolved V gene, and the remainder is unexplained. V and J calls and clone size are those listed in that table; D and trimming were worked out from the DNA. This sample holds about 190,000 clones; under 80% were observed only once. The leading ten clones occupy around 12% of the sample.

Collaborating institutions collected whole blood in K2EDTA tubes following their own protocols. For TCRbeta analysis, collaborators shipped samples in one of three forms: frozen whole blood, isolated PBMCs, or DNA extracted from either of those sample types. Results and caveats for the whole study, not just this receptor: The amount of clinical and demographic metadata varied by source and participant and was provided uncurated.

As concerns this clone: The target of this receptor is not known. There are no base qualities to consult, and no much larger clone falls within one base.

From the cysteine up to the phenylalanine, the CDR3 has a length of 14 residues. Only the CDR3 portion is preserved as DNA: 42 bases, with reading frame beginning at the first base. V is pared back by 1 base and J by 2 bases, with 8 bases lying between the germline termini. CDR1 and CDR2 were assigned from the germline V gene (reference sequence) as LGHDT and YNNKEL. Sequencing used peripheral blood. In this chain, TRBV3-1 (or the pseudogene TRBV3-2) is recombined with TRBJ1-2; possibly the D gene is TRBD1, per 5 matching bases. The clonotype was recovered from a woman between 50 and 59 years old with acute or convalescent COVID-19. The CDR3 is CASSQVPGNYGYTF. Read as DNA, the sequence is TGTGCCAGCAGCCAAGTCCCAGGGAACTATGGCTACACCTTC.